A single sample gave rise to the 6 T cell receptor beta chains below, sequenced in a study of cytomegalovirus exposure and HLA in healthy donors. The PCR contained 60 Vbeta and 13 Jbeta primers. Repertoires were generated with immunoSEQ multiplex PCR, while TCRdb's copy carries only in-frame clones and drops some. The table has about 150,000 clones, approximately 81% seen once. The sequenced sample consisted of PBMCs. Receptors originate from a boy aged 2-9 years in good health and CMV-seronegative.

The CDR3 region has the DNA TGTGCCGCCGGGTCCGGGGGAGAGACCCAGTACTTC. Residues: CAAGSGGETQYF. J is TRBJ2-5 and V is TRBV27; tentative D call: TRBD2 (6 bases). V lost 11 bases and J lost 4, with 14 bases in between. The CDR3 consists of 12 residues. Germline CDR1 and CDR2: MNHEY and SMNVEV (reference sequence).

V is TRBV19 and J is TRBJ2-1, with a weak D call TRBD2 (7 bases). The V gene lost 3 bases and the J gene lost 8 bases, with 23 bases spanning the gap. Germline loops: CDR1 LNHDA, CDR2 SQIVND (reference sequence). The CDR3 loop spans 17 amino acids. The CDR3 DNA reads TGTGCCAGTAGTATTCCCCGCGGGGGCGGCCCGGAAGATGAGCAGTTCTTC. Its translation: CASSIPRGGGPEDEQFF. The full variable domain, in which reference TRBV19 and TRBJ2-1 provide the parts outside the CDR3, is DGGITQSPKYLFRKEGQNVTLSCEQNLNHDAMYWYRQDPGQGLRLIYYSQIVNDFQKGDIAEGYSVSREKKESFPLTVTSAQKNPTAFYLCASSIPRGGGPEDEQFFGPGTRLTVL.

Concerning this clone itself: Other DNA sequences in this sample translate to the same CDR3. This sequence joins TRBV28 and TRBJ2-3, with no clear D. CDR3 length: 13 amino acids. Looked up from germline, CDR1 is MDHEN and CDR2 is SYDVKM. V lost 5 bases to trimming and J lost 0 bases, with 6 bases between them. The CDR3 DNA sequence: TGTGCCAGCAGTCCCCCGAGCACAGATACGCAGTATTTT. It specifies CASSPPSTDTQYF.

This sequence joins TRBV30 and TRBJ1-1, with unresolved D. CDR1 and CDR2 from the germline V gene are GTSNPN and SVGIG (reference sequence). Deletions cut 0 bases from V and 3 bases from J, with 8 bases between. The CDR3 runs to 13 residues. The CDR3 spells CAWSVRQDTEAFF. For the CDR3, the DNA is TGTGCCTGGAGTGTACGACAAGACACTGAAGCTTTCTTT.

This chain connects TRBV2 to TRBJ1-2, with a tentative D call TRBD1 (5 bases). Looked up from germline, CDR1 is SNHLY and CDR2 is FYNNEI. The CDR3 extends over 13 amino acids. The germline V and J ends were trimmed by 7 bases and 10 bases, with 19 bases remaining between them. This chain's CDR3 is CASTPVGEEAYTF. For the CDR3, the DNA is TGTGCCAGCACCCCGGTAGGGGAAGAAGCCTACACCTTC.

This chain uses TRBV28 with TRBJ1-4; 8 positions agree with TRBD1. The ends lost 4 bases at V and 8 bases at J; junction bases unmatched: 9. Germline V gives CDR1 MDHEN, CDR2 SYDVKM. CDR3 size: 15 residues. The CDR3 spells CASSSYRGGGEKLFF. CDR3 coding DNA: TGTGCCAGCAGTTCATACAGGGGGGGAGGAGAAAAACTGTTTTTT.